The 27 T cell receptor beta chains below were found in one sample sequenced in a study of T cells in Graves' hyperthyroidism and ophthalmopathy. Amplified TCR beta CDR3 regions derived from RNA transcripts. The TCR CDR3 first-round RT-PCR relied on the HTBI primer set. TCRdb redid the calling of the multiplex PCR reads with MiXCR, one entry per CDR3 protein. Of over 350,000 distinct CDR3 sequences listed, roughly 18% are singletons. Sequenced sample: blood. Every receptor here comes from a man between 18 and 35 years old with Graves' ophthalmopathy.

The J gene is TRBJ2-7, the V gene TRBV6-1; D not resolved. Between the trimmed V and J ends, which lost 5 bases and 0 bases, there was a span of 8 bases. This CDR3 has 13 residues. CDR1 and CDR2 from the germline V gene are MNHNS and SASEGT. The CDR3 DNA follows: TGTGCCAGCAGTTACGGCCCCTCCTACGAGCAGTACTTC. Protein: CASSYGPSYEQYF.

Ten or more counts support this clonotype. The chain links TRBV2 to TRBJ1-1, with D perhaps TRBD1 (6 bases). Germline lookup yields CDR1 SNHLY and CDR2 FYNNEI. The V gene lost 5 bases and the J gene lost 3 bases, with 13 bases spanning the gap. The CDR3 has 14 amino acids. CDR3 sequence: CASSSHRQDTEAFF. In DNA form, the CDR3 reads TGTGCCAGCAGTAGCCACCGACAGGACACTGAAGCTTTCTTT.

This clonotype has more than one count but fewer than ten. V and J are TRBV2 and TRBJ2-7; D is uncertain. The CDR3 is 13 amino acids. V lost 6 bases and J lost 2, with 11 bases in between. From germline, CDR1 is SNHLY and CDR2 FYNNEI. In DNA form, the CDR3 reads TGTGCCAGCAGGGACCCGGCGCCCTACGAGCAGTACTTC. It is translated as CASRDPAPYEQYF.

The chain combines TRBV12-3 or TRBV12-4 with TRBJ2-1; D remains unclear. CDR3 length equals 15 residues. V was shortened by 3 bases and J by 4 bases, with 13 bases between the two germline ends. The CDR3 protein is CASSFTWARYNEQFF. CDR3 in DNA: TGTGCCAGCAGTTTCACATGGGCCAGGTACAATGAGCAGTTCTTC.

This clonotype was seen a handful of times. One junction end does not reproduce the germline sequence, and a read error may be involved. J is TRBJ1-5 and V is TRBV4-2; D remains ambiguous. Germline values: CDR1 LGHNA, CDR2 YNFKEQ. The CDR3 consists of 15 residues. The CDR3 sequence: CVSSPSVEPYQPQHF. Written as DNA, the CDR3 is TGTGTCAGCAGCCCCTCGGTTGAGCCCTATCAGCCCCAGCATTTT.

This clonotype was counted only a few times. The CDR3 loop is CASSWGFDLSSYEQYF. In DNA form, the CDR3 reads TGCGCCAGCAGCTGGGGGTTTGACTTGAGCTCCTACGAGCAGTACTTC. The chain links TRBV5-1 to TRBJ2-7; D possibly uses TRBD1 or TRBD2 (5 bases each). Trimming took off 3 bases at V and 0 bases at J, with 16 bases between the two ends. This CDR3 has 16 residues. In germline, CDR1 is SGHRS, CDR2 YFSETQ. The entire variable domain, with the rest obtained from reference TRBV5-1 and TRBJ2-7, is as follows: KAGVTQTPRYLIKTRGQQVTLSCSPISGHRSVSWYQQTPGQGLQFLFEYFSETQRNKGNFPGRFSGRQFSNSRSEMNVSTLELGDSALYLCASSWGFDLSSYEQYFGPGTRLTVT.

This clonotype showed up many times. The chain joins TRBV7-9 to TRBJ2-5; the match to TRBD2 covers 8 bases. J was trimmed by 8 bases and V by 8 bases; bases with no gene match: 13. The CDR3 consists of 14 residues. Looked up from germline, CDR1 is SEHNR and CDR2 is FQNEAQ (reference sequence). The CDR3 coding sequence is TGTGCCAGCTTAGACGGGGGGGATCCATCTACCCAGTACTTC. Its protein product is CASLDGGDPSTQYF.

This sequence joins TRBV6-4 and TRBJ2-1, with a tentative D call TRBD1 (6 bases). Germline V gene data show CDR1 as MRHNA and CDR2 as SNTAGT. V shed 3 bases and J shed 8 bases, with 17 bases lying between them. This CDR3 spans 15 amino acids. The DNA for the CDR3 is TGTGCCAGCAGTGAGGCGACAGGAGTGTTGGATGAGCAGTTCTTC. Translated, it gives CASSEATGVLDEQFF.

This clonotype was recorded at least ten times. This chain connects TRBV3-1 to TRBJ1-2; D unclear. Germline V gene data show CDR1 as LGHDT and CDR2 as YNNKEL (reference sequence). The V and J ends lost 9 bases and 6 bases respectively, with 17 bases between them. CDR3 length equals 13 residues. CDR3 sequence: CASTPGNSDGYTF. CDR3 bases: TGTGCCAGTACCCCCGGCAACAGTGATGGCTACACCTTC.

In its sample, this clonotype was seen many times. The V and J genes are TRBV7-9 and TRBJ2-7; D is undetermined. The germline CDR1 and CDR2 sequences are SEHNR and FQNEAQ (reference sequence). CDR3 length: 15 amino acids. V lost 7 bases and J lost 0, with 16 bases in between. CDR3 amino acids: CASTNSDSVSYEQYF. Written as DNA, the CDR3 is TGTGCCAGCACCAATTCCGACTCCGTCTCCTACGAGCAGTACTTC.

At least ten counts were recorded for this clonotype. The V and J genes are TRBV20-1 and TRBJ2-7; D perhaps matches TRBD2 (7 bases). From germline, CDR1 is DFQATT and CDR2 SNEGSKA (reference sequence). CDR3 length equals 12 residues. This chain's CDR3 is CSGGPLTYEQYF. The CDR3 DNA follows: TGCAGCGGGGGGCCCTTAACCTACGAGCAGTACTTC.

This clonotype was observed many times. The V gene is TRBV20-1, the J gene TRBJ2-5; D is possibly TRBD2 (6 bases). CDR1 and CDR2 (germline): DFQATT, SNEGSKA (reference sequence). With 5 bases removed from V and 2 bases from J, the gap between germline ends came to 9 bases. This CDR3 has 12 amino acids. CDR3 protein: CSAGGAQETQYF. CDR3 nucleotides: TGCAGTGCTGGCGGGGCTCAAGAGACCCAGTACTTC.

This clonotype was seen more than once but under ten times. This rearrangement joins TRBV7-6 to TRBJ1-3; perhaps TRBD1 as D (6 bases). The V end was cut by 5 bases, the J end by 3 bases, with 14 bases between. Germline CDR1 and CDR2: SGHVS and FNYEAQ. This CDR3 is 15 amino acids long. The CDR3 reads CASSAQGEIGNTIYF. The CDR3 DNA reads TGTGCCAGCAGCGCACAGGGTGAAATTGGAAACACCATATATTTT.

The chain couples TRBV6-5 to TRBJ1-3, with D unclear. V was cut by 4 bases and J by 1 base, with 14 bases left in between. The CDR3 totals 16 residues. CDR1 MNHEY and CDR2 SVGAGI come from the germline V gene. CDR3 in amino acids: CASSFPDGSSGNTIYF. DNA for the CDR3: TGTGCCAGCAGTTTCCCGGACGGGTCGTCTGGAAACACCATATATTTT.

This clonotype occurred a few times. The chain has TRBV12-3 or TRBV12-4 and TRBJ1-1; TRBD1 matches 7 bases. The CDR3 length is 14 residues. The V segment lost 5 bases and the J segment 4 bases; nucleotides outside the gene matches: 7. CDR3: CASSRLRDSTEAFF. The CDR3 DNA reads as TGTGCCAGCAGTCGCCTCCGGGACAGCACTGAAGCTTTCTTT.

This clonotype was seen only a few times. The CDR3 region has the DNA TGTGCCAGCAGTGAACTAGCGGGGGGGCGAGATACGCAGTATTTT. Translated: CASSELAGGRDTQYF. The V gene is TRBV6-1, the J gene TRBJ2-3, with 12 bases lining up with TRBD2. Germline V lookup: CDR1 MNHNS, CDR2 SASEGT. The CDR3 spans 15 residues. V lost 2 bases, J lost 5 bases, and 2 bases stayed unmatched.

This clonotype was recorded at least ten times. The chain couples TRBV7-6 to TRBJ2-1; D might be TRBD1 or TRBD2, each matching 5 bases. The CDR3 has 13 amino acids. CDR1 is SGHVS, CDR2 FNYEAQ, per germline. V was clipped by 5 bases and J by 8 bases, with 13 bases between them. The DNA of the CDR3 is TGTGCCAGCAGCGAACCACGAGGGGATGAGCAGTTCTTC. It codes for CASSEPRGDEQFF.

The rearrangement joins TRBV9 to TRBJ2-2; 8 bases are a match to TRBD2. Germline V gives CDR1 SGDLS, CDR2 YYNGEE. V lost 2 bases and J lost 5; bases outside the gene matches: 2. The CDR3 is made up of 14 amino acids. CDR3 sequence reads: CASSVSGGTGELFF. In DNA form, the CDR3 reads TGTGCCAGCAGCGTTTCGGGAGGGACCGGGGAGCTGTTTTTT.

This clonotype has more than one count but fewer than ten. The chain has TRBV27 and TRBJ1-1, with TRBD1 matching 10 bases. Trimming took 5 bases from V and 1 from J; bases not matched to a gene: 7. The CDR3 has 16 residues. Germline CDR1 MNHEY, CDR2 SMNVEV (reference sequence). The CDR3 nucleotides read TGTGCCAGCAGTCCCGGGACAGGGGCGCCGAACACTGAAGCTTTCTTT. As protein: CASSPGTGAPNTEAFF.

This clonotype was counted at least ten times. The genes are TRBV2 and TRBJ2-5; TRBD2 aligns across 7 bases. Germline V gene lookup returns CDR1 SNHLY and CDR2 FYNNEI. V lost 5 bases to trimming and J lost 5 bases; unmatched junction nucleotides: 5. This CDR3 contains 13 residues. The CDR3 reads CASSPPGGETQYF. DNA of the CDR3: TGTGCCAGCAGTCCGCCGGGGGGTGAGACCCAGTACTTC.

The sample holds a few counts of this clonotype. This chain joins TRBV5-5 and TRBJ1-1; weak D call: TRBD1 (6 bases). The germline V gene has CDR1 SGHKS and CDR2 YYEKEE (reference sequence). V shed 4 bases and J shed 1 base, with 14 bases lying between them. CDR3 length: 15 residues. The CDR3 reads CASSVGGDKNTEAFF. CDR3 nucleotide sequence: TGTGCCAGCAGCGTGGGGGGGGACAAGAACACTGAAGCTTTCTTT.

This rearrangement joins TRBV5-1 to TRBJ2-1; 7 bases align to TRBD1. CDR1 is SGHRS and CDR2 is YFSETQ in the germline V gene. Trimming removed 4 bases from V and 5 bases from J; junction bases left unmatched: 6. This CDR3 is built from 14 residues. The CDR3 loop reads CASSPDRVNNEQFF. Written as DNA, the CDR3 is TGCGCCAGCAGCCCCGACAGGGTTAACAATGAGCAGTTCTTC.

The table lists this clonotype with a few counts. The chain couples TRBV5-1 to TRBJ2-3; maybe TRBD2 (5 bases). Germline V gene sequence: CDR1 SGHRS, CDR2 YFSETQ. This CDR3 has 14 residues. Between the trimmed V and J ends, which lost 4 bases and 6 bases, there was a span of 15 bases. The CDR3 reads CASSTDYSMDTQYF. In DNA, the CDR3 is TGCGCCAGCAGCACAGACTATTCCATGGATACGCAGTATTTT.

In this sample, this clonotype turned up many times. This sequence joins TRBV9 and TRBJ2-3; the D gene is possibly TRBD1 (6 bases). CDR3 length: 14 residues. V lost 3 bases and J 2 bases, leaving 10 bases between the germline ends. Per germline, CDR1 SGDLS and CDR2 YYNGEE. CDR3 bases: TGTGCCAGCAGCGCTGGACAGAACACAGATACGCAGTATTTT. It codes for CASSAGQNTDTQYF. Drawing the rest from reference TRBV9 and TRBJ2-3, the complete variable domain is DSGVTQTPKHLITATGQRVTLRCSPRSGDLSVYWYQQSLDQGLQFLIQYYNGEERAKGNILERFSAQQFPDLHSELNLSSLELGDSALYFCASSAGQNTDTQYFGPGTRLTVL.

This clonotype occurred many times. The CDR3 protein is CASSLEGGGGYTF. In DNA, the CDR3 is TGTGCCAGCAGCTTAGAAGGGGGAGGTGGCTACACCTTC. This chain links TRBV7-9 with TRBJ1-2; tentative D call: TRBD1 (6 bases). This CDR3 has 13 amino acids. Trimming took off 1 base at V and 7 bases at J, with 10 bases between the two ends. Germline CDR1 is SEHNR and CDR2 is FQNEAQ (reference sequence).

Of note for this clonotype: At one boundary the junction diverges from the germline segment, which might be a read error. The V call is TRBV7-8, the J call TRBJ1-5; unclear D gene. The germline V gene has CDR1 SGHVS and CDR2 FQNEAQ. The CDR3 extends over 14 amino acids. DNA for the CDR3: TGCGCCAGCAGCCAAGTCGGCAGTAGTCAGCCCCAGCATTTT. Encoded protein: CASSQVGSSQPQHF.

This clonotype has a count of ten or more. The rearrangement joins TRBV20-1 to TRBJ2-5; 7 bases agree with TRBD2. Germline lookup yields CDR1 DFQATT and CDR2 SNEGSKA (reference sequence). Trimming at V came to 0 bases and at J to 3 bases, leaving 1 base not matched to a gene. The CDR3 covers 13 residues. CDR3 sequence (DNA): TGCAGTGCTAGAGATGGGACTAAAGAGACCCAGTACTTC. Its protein is CSARDGTKETQYF.